The source of this T cell receptor (beta chain) is a study of Ad26.COV2.S vaccination and SARS-CoV-2 variants. About the study: COV1001, an Ad26.COV2.S trial, supplied this vaccine-arm donor.

TCRdb's copy holds only in-frame clones and misses some; the assay was immunoSEQ multiplex PCR. The profile shows about 680,000 clones, 89% of them singletons. The sample's treatment: roughly 18 received Ad26.COV2.S at low or high dose, single or two shots; about 5 received placebo; per-sample allocation not given. Following the first vaccine or placebo injection, samples were taken on day 63. This clonotype was sampled from a person between 18 and 60 years old who received the Ad26.COV2.S COVID-19 vaccine or a placebo. The sample here was peripheral blood, taken in a trial of Ad26.COV2.S vaccine versus placebo.

The CDR3 DNA sequence: TGTGCCAGCTCACCACAGGACAGTCCTAATCAGCCCCAGCATTTT. This sequence encodes CASSPQDSPNQPQHF. The V and J genes are TRBV18 and TRBJ1-5, with D perhaps matching TRBD1 (6 bases). The CDR3 is made up of 15 amino acids. Germline lookup yields CDR1 KGHSH and CDR2 LQKENI. V lost 1 base and J 4 bases, leaving 11 bases between the germline ends.